These 17 T cell receptor beta chains share one sample of origin, sequenced in a study of T cells in Graves' hyperthyroidism and ophthalmopathy (dated by TCRdb to about 2019). To prepare the library, multiplex PCR was applied. Sequenced using an Illumina HiSeq 2000. TCR beta CDR3 regions were amplified from RNA transcripts. The first round of RT-PCR for the TCR CDR3 was performed with the HTBI primer set and the Qiagen OneStep RT-PCR kit. TCRdb reprocessing: public reads trimmed at Q25 with fastp, clones called with MiXCR, in-frame beta chains kept. Duplicate CDR3 protein sequences are folded into a single record with the most common DNA and genes. The sample has around 620,000 distinct CDR3 sequences on record, 14% of them singletons. The ten largest clonotypes hold roughly 6.9% of the sample. What was sequenced was blood. These receptor sequences come from a woman aged 18-29 years with Graves' ophthalmopathy.

In its sample, this clonotype was seen many times. This chain connects TRBV27 to TRBJ2-4, with D possibly matching TRBD2 (5 bases). Germline loops: CDR1 MNHEY, CDR2 SMNVEV (reference sequence). This CDR3 contains 16 residues. Deletions cut 1 base from V and 0 bases from J, with 10 bases between. CDR3 loop: CASSLLSGAAKNIQYF. For the CDR3, the DNA is TGTGCCAGCAGTTTATTAAGCGGTGCAGCCAAAAACATTCAGTACTTC.

This clonotype showed up many times. The V and J genes are TRBV10-3 and TRBJ1-1; D gene ambiguous. V dropped 6 bases and J dropped 2 bases, with 13 bases sitting between them. The CDR3 consists of 14 residues. Germline V lookup: CDR1 ENHRY, CDR2 SYGVKD. CDR3 DNA: TGTGCCATCAGGGACCGAAAAGCAAACACTGAAGCTTTCTTT. Translating it yields CAIRDRKANTEAFF.

This clonotype has ten or more counts. CDR3 sequence: CSAGATGWNEQFF. Here the CDR3 DNA reads TGCAGTGCTGGGGCCACAGGGTGGAATGAGCAGTTCTTC. The chain uses TRBV20-1 and TRBJ2-1; a weak D match, TRBD1 (6 bases). Germline CDR1 DFQATT, CDR2 SNEGSKA (reference sequence). CDR3 length: 13 residues. Trimming left V 5 bases short and J 7 bases short, with 15 bases between.

This clonotype was recorded a few times. CDR3 residues: CASRATAGNEKLFF. DNA for the CDR3: TGTGCCAGCAGGGCGACAGCCGGTAATGAAAAACTGTTTTTT. The V and J genes are TRBV6-1 and TRBJ1-4, with D possibly TRBD1 on 5 matching bases. Germline assignment: CDR1 MNHNS and CDR2 SASEGT. V lost 6 bases, J lost 4 bases, and 12 bases lay in between. The CDR3 covers 14 residues.

Ten or more counts support this clonotype. V usage is TRBV6-6 and J usage is TRBJ2-7, with TRBD1 identical over 7 bases. Per the germline V gene, CDR1 is MNHNY and CDR2 is SVGAGI (reference sequence). The junction had 4 bases not matched to a gene; V was cut back by 1 base and J by 4 bases. This CDR3 spans 14 amino acids. The CDR3 is CASSYLAGGYEQYF. The CDR3 nucleotides are TGTGCCAGCAGTTACTTGGCAGGGGGTTACGAGCAGTACTTC.

On this clonotype: Just one base apart from a much larger clone, this may be a read error. The chain couples TRBV29-1 to TRBJ2-1; the match to TRBD2 covers 10 bases. Looked up from germline, CDR1 is SQVTM and CDR2 is ANQGSEA. J was trimmed by 3 bases and V by 0 bases; bases with no gene match: 2. This CDR3 is 15 amino acids long. The CDR3 loop reads CSVEDGLADYNEQFF. The CDR3 nucleotides read TGCAGCGTTGAAGATGGACTAGCGGACTACAATGAGCAGTTCTTC.

This clonotype was seen many times. The gene calls are TRBV5-1 and TRBJ1-1, with D maybe TRBD1 (5 bases). CDR3 length: 14 amino acids. Germline-derived CDR1 and CDR2 are SGHRS and YFSETQ. V was pared by 4 bases and J by 3 bases, with 13 bases between. The CDR3 coding sequence is TGCGCCAGCAGCATGCAGGGCAAGGACACTGAAGCTTTCTTT. It is translated as CASSMQGKDTEAFF.

This clonotype was seen a few times. The chain has TRBV14 and TRBJ2-1, with 9 nucleotides matching TRBD2. CDR1 and CDR2 from the germline V gene are SGHDN and FVKESK. This CDR3 is 15 amino acids long. V gave up 1 base and J gave up 12 bases; unmatched junction bases: 10. In nucleotides, the CDR3 is TGTGCCAGCAGCCAAGGAGGTGGTAGCGGGAGAACGCAGTTCTTC. Encoded protein: CASSQGGGSGRTQFF.

The J gene is TRBJ2-2, the V gene TRBV7-2; 9 bases match TRBD2. CDR3 length: 15 amino acids. From germline, CDR1 is SGHTA and CDR2 FQGNSA. V shed 2 bases, J shed 4 bases, and the junction held 2 bases outside the gene matches. CDR3 region: CASSLPGLATGELFF. The CDR3 nucleotides are TGTGCCAGCAGCTTACCGGGACTAGCCACCGGGGAGCTGTTTTTT.

This clonotype came up a few times. This chain joins TRBV5-6 and TRBJ2-1; 14 nucleotides match TRBD2. CDR3 length: 17 residues. Germline V gene data show CDR1 as SGHDT and CDR2 as YYEEEE. J gave up 10 bases and V 4 bases, and 13 bases lay outside the gene matches. CDR3 DNA sequence: TGTGCCAGCAGCCCATTTCGACTAGCGGGAGGGCCAAGGGAGCAGTTCTTC. Its protein product is CASSPFRLAGGPREQFF.

The chain combines TRBV7-8 with TRBJ1-5; D may be TRBD1 (6 bases). Germline V gene sequence: CDR1 SGHVS, CDR2 FQNEAQ. V lost 5 bases and J 8 bases, leaving 19 bases between the germline ends. This CDR3 spans 15 amino acids. In nucleotides, the CDR3 is TGTGCCAGCAGCCCACGACATGGGGGCGGGGAGCCCCAGCATTTT. Translating it yields CASSPRHGGGEPQHF.

This clonotype was counted ten times or more. This chain connects TRBV29-1 to TRBJ2-7; 7 bases are shared with TRBD1. The germline gives CDR1 SQVTM, CDR2 ANQGSEA. V lost 2 bases and J lost 4; bases outside the gene matches: 5. The CDR3 runs 13 residues. CDR3 residues: CSVENDRAYEQYF. The CDR3 DNA reads as TGCAGCGTTGAAAATGACAGGGCATACGAGCAGTACTTC.

V gene TRBV4-2 combines with J gene TRBJ2-4, with 7 bases fitting TRBD2. CDR1 is LGHNA and CDR2 is YNFKEQ in the germline V gene. The CDR3 extends over 14 amino acids. J lost 6 bases, V lost 4 bases, and 6 bases had no gene match. CDR3 DNA: TGTGCCAGCAGCCTTGGGGGGGAAGGAAACATTCAGTACTTC. Amino acids: CASSLGGEGNIQYF.

This clonotype was seen many times. This sequence joins TRBV5-1 and TRBJ2-7; TRBD2 matches at 9 bases. The germline gives CDR1 SGHRS, CDR2 YFSETQ. Trimming took 1 base from V and 2 from J; bases not matched to a gene: 7. The CDR3 contains 16 residues. The CDR3 loop is CASSLIRAGGPYEQYF. CDR3 coding DNA: TGCGCCAGCAGCTTGATTCGAGCGGGAGGTCCCTACGAGCAGTACTTC.

In this sample, this clonotype turned up a few times. The chain uses TRBV28 and TRBJ1-5; possible D gene TRBD1, 5 bases. Looked up from germline, CDR1 is MDHEN and CDR2 is SYDVKM. V lost 3 bases and J 2 bases, leaving 11 bases between the germline ends. The CDR3 is 15 amino acids. CDR3 region: CASSFSGKGNQPQHF. CDR3 in DNA: TGTGCCAGCAGTTTTTCAGGGAAGGGCAATCAGCCCCAGCATTTT.

This chain joins TRBV4-1 and TRBJ2-7; 10 bases line up with TRBD1. CDR1 and CDR2 from the germline V gene are MGHRA and YSYEKL. The V gene end was trimmed by 0 bases and the J gene end by 7 bases; junction bases not matched to a gene: 6. This CDR3 contains 15 residues. The CDR3 loop is CASSQEADRGTEQYF. CDR3 DNA sequence: TGCGCCAGCAGCCAAGAAGCGGACAGGGGGACTGAGCAGTACTTC.

The chain joins TRBV6-1 to TRBJ2-5; 14 nucleotides align to TRBD2. Germline CDR1 is MNHNS and CDR2 is SASEGT. Losses at the gene ends were 8 bases for V and 5 bases for J; bases not matched to a gene: 4. The CDR3 is made up of 14 amino acids. CDR3 DNA: TGTGCCAGCGAGGGACTAGCGGGAGATGAGACCCAGTACTTC. Its protein is CASEGLAGDETQYF.